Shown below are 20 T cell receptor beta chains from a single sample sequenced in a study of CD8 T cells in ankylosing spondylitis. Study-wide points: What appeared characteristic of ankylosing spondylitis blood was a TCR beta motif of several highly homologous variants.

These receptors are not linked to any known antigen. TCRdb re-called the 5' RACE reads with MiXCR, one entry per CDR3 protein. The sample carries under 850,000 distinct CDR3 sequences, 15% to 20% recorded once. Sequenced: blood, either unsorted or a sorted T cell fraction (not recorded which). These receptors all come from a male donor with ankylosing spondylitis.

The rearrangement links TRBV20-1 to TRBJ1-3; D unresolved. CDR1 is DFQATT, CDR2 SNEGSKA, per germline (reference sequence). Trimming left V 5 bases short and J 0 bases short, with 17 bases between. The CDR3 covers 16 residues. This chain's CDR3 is CSAPRSRGISGNTIYF. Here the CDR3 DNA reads TGCAGTGCTCCCCGGTCTCGCGGGATCTCTGGAAACACCATATATTTT.

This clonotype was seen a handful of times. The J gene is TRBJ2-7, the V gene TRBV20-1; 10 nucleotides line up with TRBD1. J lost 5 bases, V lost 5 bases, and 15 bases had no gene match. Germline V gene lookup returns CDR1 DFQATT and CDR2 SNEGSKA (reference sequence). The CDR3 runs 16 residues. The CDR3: CSAPGTGDVSIDEQYF. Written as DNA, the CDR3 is TGCAGTGCTCCAGGGACAGGGGACGTTTCTATCGACGAGCAGTACTTC.

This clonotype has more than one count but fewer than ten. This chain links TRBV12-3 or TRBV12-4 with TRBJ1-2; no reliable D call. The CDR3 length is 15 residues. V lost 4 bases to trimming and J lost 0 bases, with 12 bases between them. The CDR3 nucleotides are TGTGCCAGCAGTTATTCAGGAGACGCTAACTATGGCTACACCTTC. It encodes CASSYSGDANYGYTF.

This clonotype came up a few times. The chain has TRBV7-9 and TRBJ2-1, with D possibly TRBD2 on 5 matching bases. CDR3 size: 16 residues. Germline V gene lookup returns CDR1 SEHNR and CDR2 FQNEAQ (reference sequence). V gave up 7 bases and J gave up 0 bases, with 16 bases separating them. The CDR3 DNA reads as TGTGCCAGCATACGAGGGCACGGGAACTCCTACAATGAGCAGTTCTTC. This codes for CASIRGHGNSYNEQFF.

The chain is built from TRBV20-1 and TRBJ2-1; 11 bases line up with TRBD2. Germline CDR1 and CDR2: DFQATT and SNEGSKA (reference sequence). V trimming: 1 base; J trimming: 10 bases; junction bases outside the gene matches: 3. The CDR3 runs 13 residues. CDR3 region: CSARASSGREQFF. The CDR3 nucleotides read TGCAGTGCTAGAGCGTCTAGCGGGAGGGAGCAGTTCTTC.

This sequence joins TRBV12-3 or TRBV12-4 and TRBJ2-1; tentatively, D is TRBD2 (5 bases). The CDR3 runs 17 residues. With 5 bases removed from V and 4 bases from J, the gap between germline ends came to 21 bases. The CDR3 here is CASSLAGYPTYYNEQFF. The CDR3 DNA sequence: TGTGCCAGCAGTCTGGCGGGCTATCCAACTTATTACAATGAGCAGTTCTTC.

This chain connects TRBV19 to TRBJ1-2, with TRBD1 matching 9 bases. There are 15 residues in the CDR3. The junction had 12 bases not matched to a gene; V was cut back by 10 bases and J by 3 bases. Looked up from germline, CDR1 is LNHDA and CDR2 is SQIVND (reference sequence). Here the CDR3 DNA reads TGTGCCACCACTACAGGGGGCGCGGGGGACTATGGCTACACCTTC. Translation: CATTTGGAGDYGYTF.

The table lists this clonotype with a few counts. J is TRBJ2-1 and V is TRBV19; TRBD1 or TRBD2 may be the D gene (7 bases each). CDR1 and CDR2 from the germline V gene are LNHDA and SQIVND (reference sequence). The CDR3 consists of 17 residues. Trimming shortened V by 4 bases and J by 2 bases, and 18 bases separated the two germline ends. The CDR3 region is CASSTGGDRATYNEQFF. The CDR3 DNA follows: TGTGCCAGTAGTACGGGGGGCGACAGGGCCACCTACAATGAGCAGTTCTTC.

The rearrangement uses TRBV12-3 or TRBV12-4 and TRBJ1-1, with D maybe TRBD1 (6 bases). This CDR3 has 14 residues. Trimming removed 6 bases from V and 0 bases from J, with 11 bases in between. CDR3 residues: CASSPGVMNTEAFF. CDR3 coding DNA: TGTGCCAGCAGCCCAGGGGTCATGAACACTGAAGCTTTCTTT.

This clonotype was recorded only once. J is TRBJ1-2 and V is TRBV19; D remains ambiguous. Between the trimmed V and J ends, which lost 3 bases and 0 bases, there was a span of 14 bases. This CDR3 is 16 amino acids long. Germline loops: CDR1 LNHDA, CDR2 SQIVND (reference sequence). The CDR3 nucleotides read TGTGCCAGTAGTATGAAGGCAGCAACAACTAACTATGGCTACACCTTC. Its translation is CASSMKAATTNYGYTF.

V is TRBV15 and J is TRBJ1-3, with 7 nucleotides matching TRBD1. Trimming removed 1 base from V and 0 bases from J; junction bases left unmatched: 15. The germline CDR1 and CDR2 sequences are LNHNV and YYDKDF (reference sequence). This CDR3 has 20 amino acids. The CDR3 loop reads CATSRVFLRGQSYSGNTIYF. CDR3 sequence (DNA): TGTGCCACCAGCAGAGTTTTTCTTAGGGGACAGTCGTACTCTGGAAACACCATATATTTT.

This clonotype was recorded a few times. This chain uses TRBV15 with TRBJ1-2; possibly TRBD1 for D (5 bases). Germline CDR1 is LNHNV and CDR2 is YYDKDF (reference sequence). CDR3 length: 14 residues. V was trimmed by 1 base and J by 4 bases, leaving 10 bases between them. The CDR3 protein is CATSRGGTPYGYTF. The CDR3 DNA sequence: TGTGCCACCAGCAGAGGAGGGACCCCCTATGGCTACACCTTC.

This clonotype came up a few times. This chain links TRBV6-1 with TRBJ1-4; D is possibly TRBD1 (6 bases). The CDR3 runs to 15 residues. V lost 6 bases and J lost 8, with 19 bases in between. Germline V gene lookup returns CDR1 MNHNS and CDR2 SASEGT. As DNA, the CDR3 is TGTGCCAGCAGCACCGGGACAAGGGGTTCGGAAAAACTGTTTTTT. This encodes CASSTGTRGSEKLFF.

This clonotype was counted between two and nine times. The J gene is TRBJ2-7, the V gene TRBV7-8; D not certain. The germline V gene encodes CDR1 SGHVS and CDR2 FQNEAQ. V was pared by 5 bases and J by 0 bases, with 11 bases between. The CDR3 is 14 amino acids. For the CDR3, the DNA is TGTGCCAGCAGCCCCATCGAGTCCTCCTACGAGCAGTACTTC. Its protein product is CASSPIESSYEQYF.

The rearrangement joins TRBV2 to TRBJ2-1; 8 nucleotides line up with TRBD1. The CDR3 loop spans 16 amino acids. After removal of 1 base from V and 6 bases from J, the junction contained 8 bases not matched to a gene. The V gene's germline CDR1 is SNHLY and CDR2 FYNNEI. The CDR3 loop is CASSEGGGQGSNEQFF. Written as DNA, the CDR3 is TGTGCCAGCAGTGAAGGAGGCGGACAGGGATCCAATGAGCAGTTCTTC.

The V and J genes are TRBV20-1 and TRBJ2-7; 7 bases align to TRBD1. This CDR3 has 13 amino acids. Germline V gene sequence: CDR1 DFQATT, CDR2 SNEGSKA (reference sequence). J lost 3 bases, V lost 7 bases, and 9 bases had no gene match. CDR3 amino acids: CSGSRTGHYEQYF. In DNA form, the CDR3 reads TGCAGTGGTAGTCGGACAGGTCACTACGAGCAGTACTTC.

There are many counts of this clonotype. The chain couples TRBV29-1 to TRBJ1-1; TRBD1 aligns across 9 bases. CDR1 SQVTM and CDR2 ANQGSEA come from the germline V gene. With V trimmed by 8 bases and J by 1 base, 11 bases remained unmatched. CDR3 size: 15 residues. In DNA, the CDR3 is TGCAGCTCTGGAAAGACAGGGGGGGAGAACACTGAAGCTTTCTTT. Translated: CSSGKTGGENTEAFF.

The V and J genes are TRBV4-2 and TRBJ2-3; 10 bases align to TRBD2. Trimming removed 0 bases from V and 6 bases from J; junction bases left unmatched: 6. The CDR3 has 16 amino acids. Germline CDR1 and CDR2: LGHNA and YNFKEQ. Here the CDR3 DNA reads TGTGCCAGCAGCCAAGATCTTAGCGGGAGGTGGGATACGCAGTATTTT. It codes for CASSQDLSGRWDTQYF.

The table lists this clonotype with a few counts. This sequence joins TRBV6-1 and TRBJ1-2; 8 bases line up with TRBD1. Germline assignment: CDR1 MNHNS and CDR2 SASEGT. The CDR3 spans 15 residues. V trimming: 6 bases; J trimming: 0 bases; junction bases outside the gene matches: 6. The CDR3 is CASSWRTGSNYGYTF. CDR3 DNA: TGTGCCAGCAGCTGGCGGACAGGGTCTAACTATGGCTACACCTTC.

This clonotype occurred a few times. The CDR3 nucleotides are TGCGCCAGCAGCGTCGGACAGACGAACACCGGGGAGCTGTTTTTT. The encoded protein is CASSVGQTNTGELFF. The J gene is TRBJ2-2, the V gene TRBV5-1; TRBD1 is a possible D gene (6 bases). V was pared by 4 bases and J by 0 bases, with 10 bases between. Germline V gene lookup returns CDR1 SGHRS and CDR2 YFSETQ. The CDR3 runs 15 residues.